Listed below are T cell receptor beta chains from one sample, sequenced in a study of monozygotic twins with inflammatory bowel disease. No DNA is given; TCRdb re-called the 5' RACE reads and lists each CDR3 protein once. The sample holds 150,000 or so distinct CDR3 sequences. Sequencing was performed on blood. The receptors stem from a human donor with ulcerative colitis or Crohn's disease, or a healthy co-twin of an affected twin (not recorded which). CDR3s include the opening cysteine and the closing phenylalanine or tryptophan. The order of the fields is V gene, J gene, CDR3 protein.

TRBV9	TRBJ2-1	CASSVVVEGGHEQFF
TRBV11-2	TRBJ1-1	CASSLLAPTEAFF
TRBV19	TRBJ2-7	CASSMKGYEQYF
TRBV29-1	TRBJ2-2	CSVDGPNTGELFF
TRBV10-3	TRBJ2-1	CAISDPTGGISYNEQFF
TRBV3-1	TRBJ1-1	CASRLDRNTEAFF
TRBV9	TRBJ2-1	CASSVEGSPYNEQFF
TRBV7-9	TRBJ2-7	CASSHRDRVSYEQYF
TRBV19	TRBJ1-6	CASGLDRGGNSPLHF
TRBV12-3/TRBV12-4	TRBJ2-4	CASSTQGLKRGIQYF
TRBV4-3	TRBJ2-1	CASSQVGGYNEQFF
TRBV7-2	TRBJ2-1	CASSLGWGGGSSYNEQFF
TRBV5-1	TRBJ2-6	CASSLVGGPLTSGANVLTF
TRBV19	TRBJ2-1	CASSIPGLNEQFF
TRBV12-3/TRBV12-4	TRBJ1-2	CASSLVGGVDGYTF
TRBV21-1	TRBJ1-5	CASSKNPKNQPQHF
TRBV20-1	TRBJ1-1	CSARTLQGAGTEAFF
TRBV11-1	TRBJ1-2	CASSARDLGGYTF
TRBV20-1	TRBJ2-7	CSARARGLPYEQYF
TRBV12-3/TRBV12-4	TRBJ2-5	CASRLPVCWTQYF
TRBV5-1	TRBJ2-5	CASSHAGPGGGETQYF
TRBV9	TRBJ1-2	CASSVGGQTNYGYTF
TRBV30	TRBJ2-1	CAWTWGVEQFF
TRBV20-1	TRBJ2-3	CSAAPPRAGRTDTQYF
TRBV18	TRBJ1-1	CASSRQMNTEAFF
TRBV29-1	TRBJ2-7	CSVRMSGSYEQYF
TRBV10-3	TRBJ2-1	CAISQGQGDYNEQFF
TRBV28	TRBJ2-7	CASLTEPYEQYF